Shown below are 7 T cell receptor beta chains from a single sample sequenced in a study of vaccination and CD4 T cells after COVID-19. Scientists ran DNA taken from cultured CD4+ T cells through the Oncomine TCR Beta short-read assay for sequencing. MiXCR, applied by TCRdb to the PCR reads, yields one record per CDR3 protein. The sample records 15,000 to 25,000 distinct CDR3 sequences, around 43% being singletons. Treatment meaning: approximately nine-day PBMC culture with coronavirus spike peptide pools or control peptides (ViraFEST assay). Antigens of these TCRs are unknown. Sequencing was performed on CD4+ T cells from blood, cultured in vitro, taken before SARS-CoV-2 vaccination. Source of these receptors: a human donor who had recovered from COVID-19.

This clonotype was detected only once. The chain links TRBV14 to TRBJ2-3; 8 nucleotides align to TRBD1. Germline assignment: CDR1 SGHDN and CDR2 FVKESK. This CDR3 is built from 17 residues. V shed 4 bases and J 2 bases; nucleotides not matched to a gene: 11. The CDR3 here is CASSPFPGQAPTDTQYF. The CDR3 DNA reads TGTGCCAGCAGCCCCTTCCCGGGACAGGCACCCACAGATACGCAGTATTTT.

This clonotype appeared once. The chain carries TRBV6-1 and TRBJ1-3, with D possibly being TRBD1 (5 bases). Germline V CDR1 and CDR2: MNHNS, SASEGT. CDR3 length: 15 residues. Trimming removed 7 bases from V and 3 bases from J, with 16 bases in between. The CDR3 loop is CASTQVVDSGNTIYF. The CDR3 DNA sequence: TGTGCCAGCACCCAGGTCGTCGACAGTGGAAACACCATATATTTT.

This clonotype turned up a few times. V is TRBV21-1 and J is TRBJ1-2; TRBD1, the table's D call, was not compared with the DNA. TRBV21-1 is recorded as a pseudogene. The CDR3 length is 13 residues. In DNA form, the CDR3 reads TGTGCCAGCAGCAAAAGACAGACTAATGGCTACACCTTC. Encoded protein: CASSKRQTNGYTF.

This clonotype occurred once. This chain joins TRBV27 and TRBJ2-1; 12 positions match TRBD2. J was trimmed by 6 bases and V by 11 bases; bases with no gene match: 8. The CDR3 covers 14 residues. The germline V gene encodes CDR1 MNHEY and CDR2 SMNVEV (reference sequence). The CDR3 DNA is TGTGCCGTCCATCCTAGCGGGAGGGCCAATGAGCAGTTCTTC. Its translation: CAVHPSGRANEQFF.

This clonotype came up a few times. V is TRBV6-1 and J is TRBJ1-3; D is possibly TRBD1 (5 bases). This CDR3 is built from 13 residues. The germline V and J ends were trimmed by 6 bases and 3 bases, with 9 bases remaining between them. Per the germline V gene, CDR1 is MNHNS and CDR2 is SASEGT. The CDR3 here is CASSPDSGNTIYF. The CDR3 nucleotides are TGTGCCAGCAGCCCAGACAGTGGAAACACCATATATTTT.

This chain joins TRBV5-1 and TRBJ2-3; 12 positions agree with TRBD2. Germline V gene sequence: CDR1 SGHRS, CDR2 YFSETQ. The CDR3 totals 16 residues. Trimming took 3 bases from V and 7 from J; bases not matched to a gene: 9. The CDR3 coding sequence is TGCGCCAGCAGCTCGTTAACTAGCGGGGGGCACAATACGCAGTATTTT. It encodes CASSSLTSGGHNTQYF.

This chain connects TRBV20-1 to TRBJ2-7, with 8 bases aligning to TRBD2. CDR1 and CDR2 (germline): DFQATT, SNEGSKA (reference sequence). The V segment lost 1 base and the J segment 4 bases; nucleotides outside the gene matches: 3. This CDR3 spans 13 amino acids. CDR3 in amino acids: CSARGTSGYEQYF. The CDR3 DNA reads as TGCAGTGCTAGAGGCACTAGCGGTTACGAGCAGTACTTC.